These 9 T cell receptor beta chains were all obtained from the same sample, sequenced in a study of response to subunit inactivated influenza vaccine. TCRdb used MiXCR to reprocess the RT-PCR reads, holding one entry per CDR3 protein. The table records under 550,000 distinct CDR3 sequences, approximately 7.3% of them present only once. The sequencing here drew on PBMCs from blood, taken 23 to 25 months after vaccination. These receptors were taken from a man in his fifties or sixties who received an inactivated influenza vaccine.

This chain uses TRBV29-1 with TRBJ1-4; D remains ambiguous. The V gene lost 5 bases and the J gene lost 6 bases, with 10 bases spanning the gap. The CDR3 covers 12 residues. Germline values: CDR1 SQVTM, CDR2 ANQGSEA. The DNA of the CDR3 is TGCAGCGTTACGTATACCGATGAAAAACTGTTTTTT. This gives the protein CSVTYTDEKLFF.

This clonotype was seen more than once but under ten times. The genes are TRBV28 and TRBJ1-2, with unresolved D. The CDR3 loop spans 12 amino acids. CDR1 and CDR2 (germline): MDHEN, SYDVKM. V dropped 7 bases and J dropped 5 bases, with 11 bases sitting between them. The CDR3 spells CASTWGRYGYTF. The CDR3 nucleotides read TGTGCCAGCACGTGGGGAAGATATGGCTACACCTTC.

This clonotype was counted between two and nine times. The chain links TRBV6-5 to TRBJ1-4, with no clear D. CDR1 is MNHEY and CDR2 is SVGAGI in the germline V gene. The CDR3 has 12 residues. V gave up 5 bases and J gave up 15 bases, with 16 bases separating them. The DNA of the CDR3 is TGTGCCAGCAGTCCGACTGCAGGAAATTTGTTTTTT. Its translation is CASSPTAGNLFF.

The table lists this clonotype with a few counts. This chain links TRBV5-1 with TRBJ2-5, with D maybe TRBD1 (6 bases). Germline V lookup: CDR1 SGHRS, CDR2 YFSETQ. The CDR3 extends over 15 amino acids. The V end lost 5 bases, the J end lost 2 bases, and 16 bases lay between the germline ends. The CDR3 loop is CASRTLQGRQETQYF. CDR3 sequence (DNA): TGCGCCAGCAGAACGTTACAGGGAAGGCAAGAGACCCAGTACTTC.

The table lists this clonotype with a few counts. The chain employs TRBV12-3 or TRBV12-4 and TRBJ2-1; a weak D match, TRBD1 (5 bases). CDR3 length: 13 amino acids. V dropped 5 bases and J dropped 8 bases, with 13 bases sitting between them. Here the CDR3 DNA reads TGTGCCAGCAGTCCCTATAGGACATATGAGCAGTTCTTC. The encoded protein is CASSPYRTYEQFF.

This clonotype was counted a few times. J is TRBJ2-3 and V is TRBV7-2; 11 bases fit TRBD2. CDR3 length: 15 amino acids. With V trimmed by 5 bases and J by 5 bases, 6 bases remained unmatched. Germline CDR1 reads SGHTA; CDR2 reads FQGNSA. The CDR3 region is CASSVTSGIRDTQYF. DNA of the CDR3: TGTGCCAGCAGCGTGACTAGCGGGATTAGAGATACGCAGTATTTT.

V and J are TRBV20-1 and TRBJ2-5; no reliable D call. The CDR3 is 13 residues long. V was shortened by 3 bases and J by 1 base, with 9 bases between the two germline ends. CDR1 DFQATT and CDR2 SNEGSKA come from the germline V gene (reference sequence). The CDR3, as DNA: TGCAGTGCTAGTGTAGGGCTCCAAGAGACCCAGTACTTC. The encoded protein is CSASVGLQETQYF.

Note on this clonotype: Germline is not matched at one junction end, which may reflect a read error. The chain has TRBV4-1 and TRBJ1-1; no clear D. The CDR3 is 15 amino acids. In germline, CDR1 is MGHRA, CDR2 YSYEKL. Here the CDR3 DNA reads TGTGCCAGCAGCCAAGTGGGCGGGGAAGACACTGAAGCTTTCTTT. Encoded protein: CASSQVGGEDTEAFF.

This chain joins TRBV12-3 or TRBV12-4 and TRBJ1-5; a weak D match, TRBD1 (6 bases). The V and J ends lost 5 bases and 3 bases respectively, with 14 bases between them. This CDR3 is built from 15 residues. The CDR3 reads CASSGLGGFNQPQHF. The CDR3 DNA reads as TGTGCCAGCAGTGGTCTAGGGGGATTCAATCAGCCCCAGCATTTT.